The 4 T cell receptor beta chains below come from one sample, sequenced in a study of radiation and T cells in renal cell carcinoma. Time point denoted: blood 4 weeks post-SBRT, at nephrectomy. Treatment in this sample: 15 Gy SBRT to primary tumor, nephrectomy 4 weeks later. Produced via immunoSEQ multiplex PCR; TCRdb's table is partial and in-frame only. The sample contains 80,000 or so clones, about 88% of which appear only once. This sample comprised blood, obtained from a patient whose treatment included radiotherapy and nephrectomy. Receptors originate from a woman aged 70-85 years with renal cell carcinoma.

The chain has TRBV7-9 and TRBJ1-5, with TRBD1 identical over 10 bases. Trimming cost V 4 bases and J 3 bases; bases outside gene matches: 3. CDR3 length equals 15 residues. The germline CDR1 and CDR2 sequences are SEHNR and FQNEAQ (reference sequence). CDR3 protein: CASSYGTGVNQPQHF. In DNA, the CDR3 is TGTGCCAGCAGCTACGGGACAGGGGTCAATCAGCCCCAGCATTTT.

The CDR3 nucleotides are TGTGCCATCAGCTCTTCTTTGGGACGGTCTGGAAACACCATATATTTT. Translation gives CAISSSLGRSGNTIYF. The chain employs TRBV10-3 and TRBJ1-3, with D maybe TRBD1 (5 bases). V lost 6 bases and J lost 1, with 16 bases in between. Germline V lookup: CDR1 ENHRY, CDR2 SYGVKD. This CDR3 is 16 amino acids long.

V and J are TRBV29-1 and TRBJ1-2, with D possibly being TRBD1 (5 bases). The CDR3 consists of 15 residues. Germline V gives CDR1 SQVTM, CDR2 ANQGSEA. With 6 bases removed from V and 2 bases from J, the gap between germline ends came to 19 bases. The CDR3 DNA sequence: TGCAGCGTCGCCTATCCGCGGGGCGTGAACTATGGCTACACCTTC. Amino acids: CSVAYPRGVNYGYTF.

This chain joins TRBV18 and TRBJ2-2; D gene uncertain. CDR1 and CDR2 from the germline V gene are KGHSH and LQKENI. Trimming pared 4 bases from V and 4 bases from J, leaving 7 bases between. The CDR3 covers 13 residues. The CDR3 protein is CASSRDSTGELFF. The CDR3 DNA follows: TGTGCCAGCTCACGTGACTCCACCGGGGAGCTGTTTTTT.